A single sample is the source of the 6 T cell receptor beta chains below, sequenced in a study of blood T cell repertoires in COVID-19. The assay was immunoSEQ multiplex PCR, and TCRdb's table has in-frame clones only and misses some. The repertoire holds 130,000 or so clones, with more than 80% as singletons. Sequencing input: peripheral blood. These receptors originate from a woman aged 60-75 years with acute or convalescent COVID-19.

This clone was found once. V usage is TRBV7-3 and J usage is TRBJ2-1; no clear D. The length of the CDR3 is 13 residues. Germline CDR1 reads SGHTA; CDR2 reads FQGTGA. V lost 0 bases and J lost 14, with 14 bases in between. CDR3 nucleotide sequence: TGTGCCAGCAGCTTAACTCTTCAGGAACCTAAGTTCTTC. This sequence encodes CASSLTLQEPKFF.

The CDR3 reads CATEAVATNEKLFF. CDR3 nucleotides: TGTGCCACCGAAGCCGTGGCAACTAATGAAAAACTGTTTTTT. The chain employs TRBV6-5 and TRBJ1-4, with D unclear. Per germline, CDR1 MNHEY and CDR2 SVGAGI. V dropped 10 bases and J dropped 0 bases, with 12 bases sitting between them. This CDR3 has 14 residues.

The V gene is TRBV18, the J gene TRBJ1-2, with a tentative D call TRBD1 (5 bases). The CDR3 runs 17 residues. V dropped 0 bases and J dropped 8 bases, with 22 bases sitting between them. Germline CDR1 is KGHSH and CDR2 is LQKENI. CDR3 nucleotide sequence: TGTGCCAGCTCACCACCTGTCGGCGGGGGTTGGGAAGAGGGCTACACCTTC. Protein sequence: CASSPPVGGGWEEGYTF.

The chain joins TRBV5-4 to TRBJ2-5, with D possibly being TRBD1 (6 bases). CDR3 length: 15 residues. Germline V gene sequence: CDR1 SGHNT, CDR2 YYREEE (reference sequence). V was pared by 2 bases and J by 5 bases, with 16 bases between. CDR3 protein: CASSFNRDGVETQYF. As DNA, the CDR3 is TGTGCCAGCAGCTTCAACAGGGATGGTGTGGAGACCCAGTACTTC.

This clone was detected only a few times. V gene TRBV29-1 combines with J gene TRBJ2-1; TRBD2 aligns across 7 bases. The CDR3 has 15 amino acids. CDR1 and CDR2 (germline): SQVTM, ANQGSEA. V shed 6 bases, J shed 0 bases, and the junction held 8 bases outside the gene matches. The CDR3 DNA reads TGCAGCGTCGCGGGGGACGGGAGCTCCTACAATGAGCAGTTCTTC. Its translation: CSVAGDGSSYNEQFF.

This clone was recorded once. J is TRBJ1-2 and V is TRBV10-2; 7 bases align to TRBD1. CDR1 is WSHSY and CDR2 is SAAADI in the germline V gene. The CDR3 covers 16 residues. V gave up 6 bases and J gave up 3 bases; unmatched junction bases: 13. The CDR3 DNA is TGCGCCAGCAGAACCTCAGGGGGATTTTATGACTATGGCTACACCTTC. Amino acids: CASRTSGGFYDYGYTF.